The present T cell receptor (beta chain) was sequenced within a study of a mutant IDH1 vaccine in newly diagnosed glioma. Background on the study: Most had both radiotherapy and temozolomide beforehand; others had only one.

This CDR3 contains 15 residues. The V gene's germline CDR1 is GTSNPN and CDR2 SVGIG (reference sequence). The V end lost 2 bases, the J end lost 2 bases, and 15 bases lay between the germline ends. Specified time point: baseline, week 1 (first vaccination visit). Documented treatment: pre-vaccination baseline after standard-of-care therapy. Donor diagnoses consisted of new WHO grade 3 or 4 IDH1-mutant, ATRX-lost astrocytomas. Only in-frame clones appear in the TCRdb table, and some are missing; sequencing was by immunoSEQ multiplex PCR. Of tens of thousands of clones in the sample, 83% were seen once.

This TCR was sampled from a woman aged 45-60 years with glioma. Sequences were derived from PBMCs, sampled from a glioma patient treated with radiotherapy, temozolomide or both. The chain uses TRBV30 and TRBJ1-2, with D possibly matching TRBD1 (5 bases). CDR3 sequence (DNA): TGTGCCTGGAGTTCTACCCCCAGGGTCAACTATGGCTACACCTTC. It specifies CAWSSTPRVNYGYTF. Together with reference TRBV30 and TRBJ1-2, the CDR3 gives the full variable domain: SQTIHQWPATLVQPVGSPLSLECTVEGTSNPNLYWYRQAAGRGLQLLFYSVGIGQISSEVPQNLSASRPQDRQFILSSKKLLLSDSGFYLCAWSSTPRVNYGYTFGSGTRLTVV.